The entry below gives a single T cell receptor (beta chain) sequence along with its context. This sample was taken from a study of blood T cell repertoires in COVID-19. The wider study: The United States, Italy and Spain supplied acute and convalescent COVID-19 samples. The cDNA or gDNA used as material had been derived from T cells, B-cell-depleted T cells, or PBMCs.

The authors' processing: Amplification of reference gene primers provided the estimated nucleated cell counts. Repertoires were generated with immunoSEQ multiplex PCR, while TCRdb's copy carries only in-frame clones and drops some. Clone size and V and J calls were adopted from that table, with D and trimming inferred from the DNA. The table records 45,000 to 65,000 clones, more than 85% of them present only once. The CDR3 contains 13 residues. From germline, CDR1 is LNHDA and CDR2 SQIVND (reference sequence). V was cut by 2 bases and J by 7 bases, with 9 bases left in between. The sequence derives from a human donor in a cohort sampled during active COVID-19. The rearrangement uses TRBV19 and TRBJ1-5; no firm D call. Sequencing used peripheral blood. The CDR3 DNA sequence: TGTGCCAGTAGTATATTGGGGAGCCAGCCCCAGCATTTT. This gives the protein CASSILGSQPQHF.